The rows below give T cell receptor beta chains drawn from one sample of a study of T cells after posttransplantation cyclophosphamide. This table comes from immunoSEQ multiplex PCR, and its TCRdb copy is limited to in-frame clones, with some not included. The table lists about 6,800 clones, about 91% of them singletons. The specimen was PBMCs, collected around 1,500 days after allogeneic stem cell transplant with posttransplant cyclophosphamide. The receptors were sampled from a female patient aged 50-60 years who received an allogeneic stem cell transplant from a related donor, was CMV-positive, and had no GVHD. Some T cells may originate from the graft donor. CDR3s include the opening cysteine and the closing phenylalanine or tryptophan. The D gene is left open where the match is weak. Not all rows give a size; the values are once, few, many and, for expanded clones, a class.

v_gene: TRBV5-1; j_gene: TRBJ2-5; abundance: -; d_gene: TRBD2; CDR3aa: CASMAGGPLETQYF; CDR3nt: TGCGCCAGCATGGCGGGAGGACCCCTAGAGACCCAGTACTTC
v_gene: TRBV23-1; j_gene: TRBJ1-4; abundance: few; d_gene: TRBD1; CDR3aa: CASSHPQDRGGKLFF; CDR3nt: TGCGCCAGCAGTCATCCCCAGGACAGGGGTGGCAAACTGTTTTTT
v_gene: TRBV4-1; j_gene: TRBJ2-7; abundance: -; d_gene: -; CDR3aa: CASRKYRDSYEQYF; CDR3nt: TGCGCCAGCAGGAAGTACAGGGACTCCTACGAGCAGTACTTC
v_gene: TRBV2; j_gene: TRBJ1-2; abundance: -; d_gene: -; CDR3aa: CASSEGGSLLGYTF; CDR3nt: TGTGCCAGCAGTGAAGGAGGCAGCCTGTTGGGCTACACCTTC
v_gene: TRBV18; j_gene: TRBJ1-4; abundance: few; d_gene: TRBD1; CDR3aa: CASSPGQAGEKLFF; CDR3nt: TGTGCCAGCTCACCGGGACAGGCGGGGGAAAAACTGTTTTTT
v_gene: TRBV5-1; j_gene: TRBJ2-5; abundance: -; d_gene: TRBD2; CDR3aa: CASSYGTSGFQETQYF; CDR3nt: TGCGCCAGCAGCTACGGGACTAGCGGATTTCAAGAGACCCAGTACTTC
v_gene: TRBV5-1; j_gene: TRBJ2-1; abundance: -; d_gene: -; CDR3aa: CASSRTVDNEQFF; CDR3nt: TGCGCCAGCAGTCGGACAGTGGACAATGAGCAGTTCTTC
v_gene: TRBV14; j_gene: TRBJ2-1; abundance: -; d_gene: -; CDR3aa: CASSRDTWYNEQFF; CDR3nt: TGTGCCAGCAGCCGCGATACTTGGTACAATGAGCAGTTCTTC
v_gene: TRBV27; j_gene: TRBJ1-2; abundance: -; d_gene: -; CDR3aa: CASTSGLGYTF; CDR3nt: TGTGCCAGCACATCAGGACTCGGCTACACCTTC
v_gene: TRBV5-8; j_gene: TRBJ1-5; abundance: -; d_gene: TRBD1; CDR3aa: CASSPTPTGYNQPQHF; CDR3nt: TGTGCCAGCAGCCCCACCCCGACAGGGTACAATCAGCCCCAGCATTTT
v_gene: TRBV7-2; j_gene: TRBJ2-5; abundance: -; d_gene: TRBD2; CDR3aa: CASSNGLASNQETQYF; CDR3nt: TGTGCCAGCAGTAACGGACTAGCGTCTAACCAAGAGACCCAGTACTTC
v_gene: TRBV7-9; j_gene: TRBJ1-2; abundance: -; d_gene: -; CDR3aa: CASRSRADRSNYGYTF; CDR3nt: TGTGCCAGCAGATCAAGGGCGGACAGATCTAACTATGGCTACACCTTC
v_gene: TRBV7-9; j_gene: TRBJ1-1; abundance: -; d_gene: -; CDR3aa: CASSLALGASREAFF; CDR3nt: TGTGCCAGCAGCTTAGCGCTGGGGGCGAGCCGAGAAGCTTTCTTT
v_gene: TRBV5-1; j_gene: TRBJ2-3; abundance: -; d_gene: -; CDR3aa: CASSHGQTSTDTQYF; CDR3nt: TGCGCCAGCAGCCATGGACAGACTAGCACAGATACGCAGTATTTT
v_gene: TRBV11-2; j_gene: TRBJ2-1; abundance: -; d_gene: -; CDR3aa: CASSLDGGSSYNEQFF; CDR3nt: TGTGCCAGCAGCTTAGATGGGGGGAGCTCCTACAATGAGCAGTTCTTC
v_gene: TRBV16; j_gene: TRBJ1-4; abundance: -; d_gene: -; CDR3aa: CASSRTAVNEKLFF; CDR3nt: TGTGCCAGCAGCCGGACAGCGGTTAATGAAAAACTGTTTTTT
v_gene: TRBV6-5; j_gene: TRBJ1-2; abundance: -; d_gene: TRBD1; CDR3aa: CASSYSAAGGGYTF; CDR3nt: TGTGCCAGCAGTTACTCGGCGGCAGGGGGAGGCTACACCTTC
v_gene: TRBV6-6; j_gene: TRBJ2-1; abundance: -; d_gene: TRBD2; CDR3aa: CASSPAGGYNEQFF; CDR3nt: TGTGCCAGCAGTCCAGCGGGAGGCTACAATGAGCAGTTCTTC
v_gene: TRBV7-8; j_gene: TRBJ2-4; abundance: -; d_gene: -; CDR3aa: CASSLATEAFTLTKNIQYF; CDR3nt: TGTGCCAGCAGCTTAGCCACCGAAGCTTTTACCCTAACCAAAAACATTCAGTACTTC
v_gene: TRBV5-1; j_gene: TRBJ2-1; abundance: -; d_gene: TRBD2; CDR3aa: CASSLGLAGADEQFF; CDR3nt: TGCGCCAGCAGCTTGGGACTAGCGGGAGCCGATGAGCAGTTCTTC
v_gene: TRBV7-8; j_gene: TRBJ2-1; abundance: -; d_gene: TRBD2; CDR3aa: CASSRVGLAGANEQFF; CDR3nt: TGTGCCAGCAGCCGCGTAGGACTAGCGGGAGCCAATGAGCAGTTCTTC
v_gene: TRBV15; j_gene: TRBJ2-5; abundance: -; d_gene: -; CDR3aa: CATSRGSSTQYF; CDR3nt: TGTGCCACCAGCAGAGGATCTAGCACCCAGTACTTC
v_gene: TRBV7-9; j_gene: TRBJ2-1; abundance: -; d_gene: TRBD1; CDR3aa: CASSPMGQGPYNEQFF; CDR3nt: TGTGCCAGCAGCCCAATGGGACAGGGCCCCTACAATGAGCAGTTCTTC
v_gene: TRBV28; j_gene: TRBJ2-1; abundance: -; d_gene: TRBD2; CDR3aa: CVSSYGPGLAGASTYNEQFF; CDR3nt: TGTGTCAGCAGTTATGGCCCTGGACTAGCGGGAGCATCGACCTACAATGAGCAGTTCTTC
v_gene: TRBV4-1; j_gene: TRBJ1-5; abundance: -; d_gene: TRBD1; CDR3aa: CASSQTGGWQPQHF; CDR3nt: TGCGCCAGCAGCCAAACAGGGGGCTGGCAGCCCCAGCATTTT
v_gene: TRBV5-4; j_gene: TRBJ1-2; abundance: -; d_gene: -; CDR3aa: CASSLEPGSGYTF; CDR3nt: TGTGCCAGCAGCTTGGAGCCAGGGTCTGGCTACACCTTC
v_gene: TRBV6-6; j_gene: TRBJ2-3; abundance: -; d_gene: TRBD2; CDR3aa: CASSYRGDTDTQYF; CDR3nt: TGTGCCAGCAGTTACCGGGGGGACACAGATACGCAGTATTTT
v_gene: TRBV18; j_gene: TRBJ1-1; abundance: -; d_gene: -; CDR3aa: CASGGNPNTEAFF; CDR3nt: TGTGCCAGCGGAGGGAACCCGAACACTGAAGCTTTCTTT
v_gene: TRBV7-8; j_gene: TRBJ2-5; abundance: -; d_gene: -; CDR3aa: CASRPRLLSQETQYF; CDR3nt: TGTGCCAGCAGACCAAGACTATTATCCCAAGAGACCCAGTACTTC
v_gene: TRBV19; j_gene: TRBJ2-4; abundance: -; d_gene: -; CDR3aa: CASSGGTEQNIQYF; CDR3nt: TGTGCCAGTAGTGGGGGGACAGAACAAAACATTCAGTACTTC
v_gene: TRBV4-3; j_gene: TRBJ2-1; abundance: -; d_gene: TRBD2; CDR3aa: CASSQQGLAEGGEQFF; CDR3nt: TGCGCCAGCAGCCAACAGGGACTAGCGGAGGGGGGTGAGCAGTTCTTC
v_gene: TRBV7-9; j_gene: TRBJ2-7; abundance: -; d_gene: -; CDR3aa: CASSRTRSYEQYF; CDR3nt: TGTGCCAGCAGCCGCACACGATCCTACGAGCAGTACTTC
v_gene: TRBV7-2; j_gene: TRBJ2-7; abundance: -; d_gene: -; CDR3aa: CASSIFNYEQYF; CDR3nt: TGTGCCAGCAGCATTTTCAACTACGAGCAGTACTTC
v_gene: TRBV13; j_gene: TRBJ1-2; abundance: -; d_gene: TRBD1; CDR3aa: CASSLILQGSGYTF; CDR3nt: TGTGCCAGCAGCCTCATCTTACAGGGGTCTGGCTACACCTTC
v_gene: TRBV27; j_gene: TRBJ2-1; abundance: -; d_gene: -; CDR3aa: CASSPAGDEQFF; CDR3nt: TGTGCCAGCAGCCCCGCGGGTGATGAGCAGTTCTTC
v_gene: TRBV7-6; j_gene: TRBJ2-7; abundance: -; d_gene: TRBD2; CDR3aa: CASSEREASYEQYF; CDR3nt: TGTGCCAGCAGCGAGCGGGAGGCCTCCTACGAGCAGTACTTC
v_gene: TRBV14; j_gene: TRBJ2-1; abundance: -; d_gene: TRBD1; CDR3aa: CASSPGGSYYNEQFF; CDR3nt: TGTGCCAGCAGTCCAGGGGGATCCTACTACAATGAGCAGTTCTTC
v_gene: TRBV27; j_gene: TRBJ2-7; abundance: -; d_gene: -; CDR3aa: CASSSPHQGEQYF; CDR3nt: TGTGCCAGCAGTTCCCCCCACCAGGGGGAGCAGTACTTC
v_gene: TRBV11-3; j_gene: TRBJ2-7; abundance: -; d_gene: -; CDR3aa: CASSLDRPPLGEQYF; CDR3nt: TGTGCCAGCAGCTTAGACAGGCCCCCACTCGGCGAGCAGTACTTC
v_gene: TRBV2; j_gene: TRBJ2-1; abundance: -; d_gene: TRBD2; CDR3aa: CASSVNSGSRWEQFF; CDR3nt: TGTGCCAGCAGTGTCAATAGCGGGAGTCGATGGGAGCAGTTCTTC
v_gene: TRBV29-1; j_gene: TRBJ2-7; abundance: -; d_gene: -; CDR3aa: CSVVLGAEQYF; CDR3nt: TGCAGCGTTGTTCTGGGGGCCGAGCAGTACTTC
v_gene: TRBV4-2; j_gene: TRBJ2-7; abundance: -; d_gene: -; CDR3aa: CASSKPPGQRISYEQYF; CDR3nt: TGTGCCAGCAGCAAACCTCCCGGACAGAGGATCTCCTACGAGCAGTACTTC
v_gene: TRBV7-9; j_gene: TRBJ2-7; abundance: -; d_gene: TRBD1; CDR3aa: CASQWLSQGAYEQYF; CDR3nt: TGTGCCAGCCAATGGTTGAGTCAGGGGGCCTACGAGCAGTACTTC
v_gene: TRBV10-1; j_gene: TRBJ2-2; abundance: -; d_gene: TRBD2; CDR3aa: CASSDPTSGRAGELFF; CDR3nt: TGCGCCAGCAGTGACCCAACTAGCGGGAGAGCCGGGGAGCTGTTTTTT
v_gene: TRBV19; j_gene: TRBJ2-7; abundance: -; d_gene: TRBD1; CDR3aa: CASTSRAGGYEQYF; CDR3nt: TGTGCCAGTACCTCCAGGGCAGGGGGCTACGAGCAGTACTTC
v_gene: TRBV19; j_gene: TRBJ2-1; abundance: -; d_gene: -; CDR3aa: CASSLGPGYEQFF; CDR3nt: TGTGCCAGTAGTCTAGGGCCTGGCTATGAGCAGTTCTTC
v_gene: TRBV25-1; j_gene: TRBJ2-7; abundance: once; d_gene: -; CDR3aa: CAQRSAQGNEQYF; CDR3nt: TGTGCCCAGAGGTCCGCCCAGGGCAACGAGCAGTACTTC
v_gene: TRBV19; j_gene: TRBJ2-5; abundance: -; d_gene: TRBD2; CDR3aa: CASSKRLARDQETQYF; CDR3nt: TGTGCCAGTAGTAAGCGACTAGCAAGGGACCAAGAGACCCAGTACTTC
v_gene: TRBV7-9; j_gene: TRBJ2-5; abundance: -; d_gene: -; CDR3aa: CASVLGGSETQYF; CDR3nt: TGTGCCAGCGTGCTTGGGGGCTCAGAGACCCAGTACTTC
v_gene: TRBV10-3; j_gene: TRBJ1-5; abundance: -; d_gene: TRBD1; CDR3aa: CAIGTGDSNQPQHF; CDR3nt: TGTGCCATCGGGACAGGCGATAGCAATCAGCCCCAGCATTTT
v_gene: TRBV27; j_gene: TRBJ2-1; abundance: -; d_gene: TRBD2; CDR3aa: CASMTSVRNEQFF; CDR3nt: TGTGCCAGCATGACTAGCGTCCGCAATGAGCAGTTCTTC
v_gene: TRBV15; j_gene: TRBJ2-7; abundance: -; d_gene: TRBD1; CDR3aa: CATTQGRDRVYEQYF; CDR3nt: TGTGCCACCACCCAGGGGAGGGACAGGGTCTACGAGCAGTACTTC
v_gene: TRBV6-5; j_gene: TRBJ1-4; abundance: once; d_gene: -; CDR3aa: CASSYPRGKLFF; CDR3nt: TGTGCCAGCAGTTACCCGCGAGGAAAACTGTTTTTT
v_gene: TRBV6-5; j_gene: TRBJ2-7; abundance: -; d_gene: -; CDR3aa: CASSSHGAYEQYF; CDR3nt: TGTGCCAGCAGTTCTCACGGGGCCTACGAGCAGTACTTC
v_gene: TRBV9; j_gene: TRBJ1-4; abundance: -; d_gene: TRBD1; CDR3aa: CASSVCPHRDRTEKLFF; CDR3nt: TGTGCCAGCAGCGTCTGTCCCCACCGGGACAGGACTGAAAAACTGTTTTTT